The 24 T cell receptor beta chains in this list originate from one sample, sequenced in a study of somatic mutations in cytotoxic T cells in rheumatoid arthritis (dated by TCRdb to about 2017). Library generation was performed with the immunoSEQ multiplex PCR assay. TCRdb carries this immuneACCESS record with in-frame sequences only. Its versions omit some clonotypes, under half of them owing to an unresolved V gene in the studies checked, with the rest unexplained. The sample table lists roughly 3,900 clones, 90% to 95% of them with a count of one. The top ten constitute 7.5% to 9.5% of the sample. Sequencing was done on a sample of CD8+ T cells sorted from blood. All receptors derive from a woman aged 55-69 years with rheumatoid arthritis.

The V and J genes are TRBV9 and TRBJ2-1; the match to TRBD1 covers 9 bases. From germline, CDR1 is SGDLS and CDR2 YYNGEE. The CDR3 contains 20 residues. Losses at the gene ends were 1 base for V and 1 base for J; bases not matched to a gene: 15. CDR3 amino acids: CASSVTTDRGRGYSYNEQFF. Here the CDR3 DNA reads TGTGCCAGCAGCGTAACCACGGACAGGGGTAGAGGATATTCCTACAATGAGCAGTTCTTC. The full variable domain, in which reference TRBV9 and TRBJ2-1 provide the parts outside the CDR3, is DSGVTQTPKHLITATGQRVTLRCSPRSGDLSVYWYQQSLDQGLQFLIQYYNGEERAKGNILERFSAQQFPDLHSELNLSSLELGDSALYFCASSVTTDRGRGYSYNEQFFGPGTRLTVL.

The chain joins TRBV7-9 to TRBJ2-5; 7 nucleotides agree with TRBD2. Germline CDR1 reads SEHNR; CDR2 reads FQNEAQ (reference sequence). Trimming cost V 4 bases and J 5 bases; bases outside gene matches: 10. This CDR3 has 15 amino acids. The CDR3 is CASSYWTRGLETQYF. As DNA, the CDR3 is TGTGCCAGCAGCTATTGGACTAGAGGATTGGAGACCCAGTACTTC.

The DNA for the CDR3 is TGTGCCAGCAGCTTAGCCGTACAGGGAAGAGGTACTGAAGCTTTCTTT. Residues: CASSLAVQGRGTEAFF. The chain has TRBV11-3 and TRBJ1-1; D possibly corresponds to TRBD1 (6 bases). The V gene lost 1 base and the J gene lost 5 bases, with 17 bases spanning the gap. CDR1 is SGHNT, CDR2 YENEEA, per germline. This CDR3 comprises 16 residues.

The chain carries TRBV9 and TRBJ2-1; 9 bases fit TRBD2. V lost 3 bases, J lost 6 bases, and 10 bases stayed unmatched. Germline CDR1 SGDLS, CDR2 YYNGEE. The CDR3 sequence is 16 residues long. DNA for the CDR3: TGTGCCAGCAGCGAAGGACTAGCGCACGGTTTCAATGAGCAGTTCTTC. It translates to CASSEGLAHGFNEQFF.

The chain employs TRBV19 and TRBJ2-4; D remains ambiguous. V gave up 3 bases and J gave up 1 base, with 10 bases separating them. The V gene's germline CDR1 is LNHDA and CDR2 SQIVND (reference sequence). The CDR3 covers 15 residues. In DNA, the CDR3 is TGTGCCAGTAGTATGCCACTAATGGCCAAAAACATTCAGTACTTC. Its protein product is CASSMPLMAKNIQYF.

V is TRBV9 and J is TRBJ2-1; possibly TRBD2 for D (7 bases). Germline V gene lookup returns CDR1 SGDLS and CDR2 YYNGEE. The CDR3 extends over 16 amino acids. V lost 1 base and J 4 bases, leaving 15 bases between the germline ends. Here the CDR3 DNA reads TGTGCCAGCAGCGTACACTGGGGGGGGGCGTACAATGAGCAGTTCTTC. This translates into CASSVHWGGAYNEQFF.

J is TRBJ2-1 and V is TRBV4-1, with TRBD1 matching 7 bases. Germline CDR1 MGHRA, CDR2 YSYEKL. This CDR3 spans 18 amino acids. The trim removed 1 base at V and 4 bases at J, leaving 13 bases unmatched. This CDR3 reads CASSQAPLGQDTYNEQFF. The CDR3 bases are TGCGCCAGCAGCCAAGCCCCCCTTGGACAGGATACTTACAATGAGCAGTTCTTC.

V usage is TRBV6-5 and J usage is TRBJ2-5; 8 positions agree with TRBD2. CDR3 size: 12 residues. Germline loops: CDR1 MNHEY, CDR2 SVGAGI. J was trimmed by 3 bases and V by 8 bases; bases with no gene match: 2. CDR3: CASGAGEETQYF. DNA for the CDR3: TGTGCCAGCGGAGCGGGAGAAGAGACCCAGTACTTC.

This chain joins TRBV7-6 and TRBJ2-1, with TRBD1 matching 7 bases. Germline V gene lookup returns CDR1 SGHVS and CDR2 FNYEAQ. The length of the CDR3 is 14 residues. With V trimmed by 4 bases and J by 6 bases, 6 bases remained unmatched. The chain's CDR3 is CASSWTGAPNEQFF. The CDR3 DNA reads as TGTGCCAGCAGCTGGACAGGCGCCCCCAATGAGCAGTTCTTC.

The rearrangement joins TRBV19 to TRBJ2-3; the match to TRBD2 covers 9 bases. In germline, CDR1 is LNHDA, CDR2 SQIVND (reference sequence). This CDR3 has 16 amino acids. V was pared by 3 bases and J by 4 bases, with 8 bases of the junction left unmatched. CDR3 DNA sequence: TGTGCCAGTAGTATCGTTAGCGGGGGAAGTGCAGATACGCAGTATTTT. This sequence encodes CASSIVSGGSADTQYF. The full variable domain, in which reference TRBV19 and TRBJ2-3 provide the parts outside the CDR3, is DGGITQSPKYLFRKEGQNVTLSCEQNLNHDAMYWYRQDPGQGLRLIYYSQIVNDFQKGDIAEGYSVSREKKESFPLTVTSAQKNPTAFYLCASSIVSGGSADTQYFGPGTRLTVL.

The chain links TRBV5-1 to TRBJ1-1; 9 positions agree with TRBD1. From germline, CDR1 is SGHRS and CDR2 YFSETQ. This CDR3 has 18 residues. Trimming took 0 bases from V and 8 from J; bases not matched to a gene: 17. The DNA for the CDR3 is TGCGCCAGCAGCTTGGCCATGGGACAGGGCGCGCAGAACATAGAAGCTTTCTTT. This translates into CASSLAMGQGAQNIEAFF.

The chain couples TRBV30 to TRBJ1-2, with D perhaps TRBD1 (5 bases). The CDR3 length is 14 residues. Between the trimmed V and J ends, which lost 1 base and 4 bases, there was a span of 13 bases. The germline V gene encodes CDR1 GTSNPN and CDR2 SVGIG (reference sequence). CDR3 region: CAWSALGGVYGYTF. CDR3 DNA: TGTGCCTGGAGTGCCCTGGGGGGGGTCTATGGCTACACCTTC.

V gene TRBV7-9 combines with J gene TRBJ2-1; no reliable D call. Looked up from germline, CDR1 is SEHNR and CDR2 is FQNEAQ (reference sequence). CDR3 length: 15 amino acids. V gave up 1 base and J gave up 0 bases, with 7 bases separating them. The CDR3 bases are TGTGCCAGCAGCTTAGTAGAGAGCTCCTACAATGAGCAGTTCTTC. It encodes CASSLVESSYNEQFF.

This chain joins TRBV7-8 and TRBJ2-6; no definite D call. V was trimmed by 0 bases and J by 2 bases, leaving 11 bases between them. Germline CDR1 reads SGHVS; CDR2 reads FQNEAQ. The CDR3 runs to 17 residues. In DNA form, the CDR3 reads TGTGCCAGCAGCTTAGCATTAGAGAAACCTGGGGCCAACGTCCTGACTTTC. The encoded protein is CASSLALEKPGANVLTF.

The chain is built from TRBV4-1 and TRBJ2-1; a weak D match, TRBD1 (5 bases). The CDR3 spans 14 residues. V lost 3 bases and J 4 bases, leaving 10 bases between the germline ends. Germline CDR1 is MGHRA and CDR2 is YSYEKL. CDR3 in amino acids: CASSQSDSYNEQFF. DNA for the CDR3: TGCGCCAGCAGCCAGTCAGACAGTTACAATGAGCAGTTCTTC.

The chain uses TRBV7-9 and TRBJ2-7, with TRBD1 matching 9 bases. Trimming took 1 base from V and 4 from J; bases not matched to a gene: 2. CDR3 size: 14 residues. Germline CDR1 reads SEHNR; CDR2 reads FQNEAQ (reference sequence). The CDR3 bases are TGTGCCAGCAGCTTAGTAGGACAGGGGTACGAGCAGTACTTC. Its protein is CASSLVGQGYEQYF.

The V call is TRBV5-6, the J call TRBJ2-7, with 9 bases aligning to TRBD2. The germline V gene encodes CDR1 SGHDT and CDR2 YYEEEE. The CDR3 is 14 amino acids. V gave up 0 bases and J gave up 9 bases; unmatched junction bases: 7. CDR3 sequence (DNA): TGTGCCAGCAGCTTGGGGCGGGGGGGCTCTGGGCAGTACTTC. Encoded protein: CASSLGRGGSGQYF.

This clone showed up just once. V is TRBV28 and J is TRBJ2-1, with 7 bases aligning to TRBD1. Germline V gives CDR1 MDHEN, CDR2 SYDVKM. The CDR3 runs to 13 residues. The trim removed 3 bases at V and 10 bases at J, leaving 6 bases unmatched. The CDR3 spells CASSLGTAGEQFF. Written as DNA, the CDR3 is TGTGCCAGCAGTTTGGGGACAGCAGGGGAGCAGTTCTTC.

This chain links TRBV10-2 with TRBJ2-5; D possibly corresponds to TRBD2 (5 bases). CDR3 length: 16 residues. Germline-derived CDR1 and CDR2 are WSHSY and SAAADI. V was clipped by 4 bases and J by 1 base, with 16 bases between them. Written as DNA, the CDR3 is TGCGCCAGCAGTGCTAGCTGGGCCAAGGGCCAAGAGACCCAGTACTTC. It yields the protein CASSASWAKGQETQYF.

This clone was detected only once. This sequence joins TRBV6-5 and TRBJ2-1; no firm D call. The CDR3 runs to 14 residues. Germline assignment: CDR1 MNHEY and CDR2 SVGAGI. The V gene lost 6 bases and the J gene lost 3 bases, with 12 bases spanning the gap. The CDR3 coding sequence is TGTGCCAGCAGCCCGGTCGCTAACTACAATGAGCAGTTCTTC. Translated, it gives CASSPVANYNEQFF.

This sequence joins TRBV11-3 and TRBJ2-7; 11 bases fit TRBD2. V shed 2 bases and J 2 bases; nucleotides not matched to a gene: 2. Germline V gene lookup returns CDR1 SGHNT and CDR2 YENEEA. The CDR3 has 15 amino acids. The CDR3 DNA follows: TGTGCCAGCAGCTTAATAGCGGGAGGGGCCTACGAGCAGTACTTC. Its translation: CASSLIAGGAYEQYF.

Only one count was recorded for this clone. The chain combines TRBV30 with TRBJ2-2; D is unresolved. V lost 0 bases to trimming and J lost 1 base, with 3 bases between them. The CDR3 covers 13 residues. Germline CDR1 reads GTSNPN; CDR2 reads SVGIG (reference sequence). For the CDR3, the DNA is TGTGCCTGGAGTGTCGGGAACACCGGGGAGCTGTTTTTT. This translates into CAWSVGNTGELFF.

The CDR3, as DNA: TGTGCCAGCAGCAGTAAAGGGGTCGCTGAAGCTTTCTTT. Its protein is CASSSKGVAEAFF. The chain carries TRBV5-4 and TRBJ1-1; the D gene is possibly TRBD1 (5 bases). Trimming shortened V by 4 bases and J by 6 bases, and 13 bases separated the two germline ends. The CDR3 length is 13 residues. CDR1 is SGHNT and CDR2 is YYREEE in the germline V gene (reference sequence).

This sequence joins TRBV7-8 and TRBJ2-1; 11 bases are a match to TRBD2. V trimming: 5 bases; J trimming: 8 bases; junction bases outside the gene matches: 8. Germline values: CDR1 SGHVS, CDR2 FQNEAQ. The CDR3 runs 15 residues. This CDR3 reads CASSLGLAEADEQFF. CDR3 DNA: TGTGCCAGCAGCCTGGGACTAGCGGAGGCGGATGAGCAGTTCTTC.